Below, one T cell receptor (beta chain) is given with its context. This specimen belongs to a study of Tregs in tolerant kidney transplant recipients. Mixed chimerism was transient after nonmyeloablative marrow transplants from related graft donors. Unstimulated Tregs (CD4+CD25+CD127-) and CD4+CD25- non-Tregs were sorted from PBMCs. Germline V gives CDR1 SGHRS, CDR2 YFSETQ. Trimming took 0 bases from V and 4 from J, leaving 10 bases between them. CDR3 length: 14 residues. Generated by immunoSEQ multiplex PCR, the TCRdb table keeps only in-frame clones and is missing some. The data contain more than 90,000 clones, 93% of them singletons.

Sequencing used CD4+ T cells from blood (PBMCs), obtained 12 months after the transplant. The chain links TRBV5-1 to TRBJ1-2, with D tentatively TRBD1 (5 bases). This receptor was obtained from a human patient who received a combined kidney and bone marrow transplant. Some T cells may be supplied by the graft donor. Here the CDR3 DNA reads TGCGCCAGCAGCTTGGGAGGCAGGGTCTATGGCTACACCTTC. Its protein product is CASSLGGRVYGYTF.